This T cell receptor (beta chain) was obtained from a study of graft-versus-host responses after intestinal transplantation. General study results and limits: GvH clonotypes were identified within recipient marrow, with a subset emerging first in ileum or blood.

Comments on this clone: As yet, its antigen is unknown.

The CDR3 length is 13 residues. V gave up 4 bases and J gave up 4 bases; unmatched junction bases: 2. Germline V gene lookup returns CDR1 ENHRY and CDR2 SYGVKD. The data were produced by immunoSEQ multiplex PCR, yet TCRdb's version contains in-frame clones alone and is incomplete. The table shows 96,000 or so clones, with about 90% occurring only once. The sequenced sample was unstimulated CD4+ T cells sorted from spleen or lymph node cells, obtained before intestinal transplant. J is TRBJ1-2 and V is TRBV10-3, with 8 positions matching TRBD1. This receptor was obtained from a human donor who received an intestinal transplant. Written as DNA, the CDR3 is TGTGCCATCAGTGGGACAGGGCCCTATGGCTACACCTTC. The encoded protein is CAISGTGPYGYTF.